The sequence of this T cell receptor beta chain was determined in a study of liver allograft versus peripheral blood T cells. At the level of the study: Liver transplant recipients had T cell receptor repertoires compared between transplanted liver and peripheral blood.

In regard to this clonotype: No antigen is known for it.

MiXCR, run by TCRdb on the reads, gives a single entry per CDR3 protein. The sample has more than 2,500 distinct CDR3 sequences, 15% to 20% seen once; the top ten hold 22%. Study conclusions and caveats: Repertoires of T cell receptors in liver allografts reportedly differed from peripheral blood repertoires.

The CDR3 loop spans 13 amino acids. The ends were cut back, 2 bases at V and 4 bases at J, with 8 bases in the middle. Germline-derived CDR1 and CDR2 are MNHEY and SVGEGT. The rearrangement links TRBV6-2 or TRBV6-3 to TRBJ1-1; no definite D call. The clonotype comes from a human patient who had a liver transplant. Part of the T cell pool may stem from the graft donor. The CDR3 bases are TGTGCCAGCAGTTACGGGCGAGGCACTGAAGCTTTCTTT. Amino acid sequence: CASSYGRGTEAFF.